Listed here are 25 T cell receptor beta chains from one sample, sequenced in a study of shared clonotypes between healthy human individuals (TCRdb year 2020). Library preparation used the immunoSEQ multiplex PCR assay. TCRdb took over this immuneACCESS table, retaining in-frame rearrangements with V and J assigned. Such tables are incomplete; in checked studies, under half of the missing clones stem from an unresolved V gene, and the remainder is unexplained. Within this sample are 2 million to 2.5 million clones, with 85% to 95% of them counted one time only. The ten top clones hold 0.39% of the sample. The specimen sequenced was naive CD4+ T cells from PBMCs. In light of the paper, this sample's cell subset or site label describes: CD45RA+ positively selected. The receptor source for this set is a man younger than 35 in good health. Some clones in this sample may be carry-over from other donors' samples.

This chain uses TRBV9 with TRBJ1-1; a possible D gene is TRBD1 (6 bases). Germline CDR1 reads SGDLS; CDR2 reads YYNGEE. The CDR3 runs to 18 residues. Trimming stripped 3 bases from V and 0 bases from J, with 21 bases between. CDR3 region: CASSGRQDDNHLNTEAFF. CDR3 coding DNA: TGTGCCAGCAGCGGCCGACAGGATGACAATCACTTGAACACTGAAGCTTTCTTT.

The CDR3 DNA reads as TGTGCCAGCAGCCCCCAGGCTGTTTACAATGAGCAGTTCTTC. Amino acid sequence: CASSPQAVYNEQFF. This rearrangement joins TRBV7-9 to TRBJ2-1; D unresolved. The germline gives CDR1 SEHNR, CDR2 FQNEAQ (reference sequence). CDR3 size: 14 residues. Trimming removed 5 bases at V and 4 bases at J, with 12 bases between.

This clone came up many times. J is TRBJ1-4 and V is TRBV29-1, with 8 bases fitting TRBD1. Losses at the gene ends were 8 bases for V and 6 bases for J; bases not matched to a gene: 8. Germline lookup yields CDR1 SQVTM and CDR2 ANQGSEA. The CDR3 extends over 13 amino acids. CDR3 nucleotide sequence: TGCAGCACCTCTGGACAGGGAGATGAAAAACTGTTTTTT. Protein sequence: CSTSGQGDEKLFF.

The chain combines TRBV7-9 with TRBJ2-3, with TRBD1 matching 9 bases. CDR3 length: 15 amino acids. Germline CDR1 reads SEHNR; CDR2 reads FQNEAQ (reference sequence). Losses at the gene ends were 5 bases for V and 0 bases for J; bases not matched to a gene: 3. CDR3 sequence reads: CASSQGTGSTDTQYF. For the CDR3, the DNA is TGTGCCAGCAGCCAAGGGACAGGGAGCACAGATACGCAGTATTTT.

The chain couples TRBV7-3 to TRBJ1-1, with 7 bases that match TRBD1. Germline V gene data show CDR1 as SGHTA and CDR2 as FQGTGA. V lost 1 base to trimming and J lost 3 bases; unmatched junction nucleotides: 5. The CDR3 loop spans 15 amino acids. CDR3 residues: CASSLMAGGDTEAFF. CDR3 sequence (DNA): TGTGCCAGCAGCTTAATGGCAGGGGGGGACACTGAAGCTTTCTTT.

The rearrangement links TRBV2 to TRBJ2-1; tentatively, D is TRBD1 (5 bases). V was pared by 6 bases and J by 4 bases, with 10 bases between. The CDR3 totals 13 residues. Germline lookup yields CDR1 SNHLY and CDR2 FYNNEI. The CDR3 DNA is TGTGCCAGCAGACAGGTTGTATACAATGAGCAGTTCTTC. Its translation: CASRQVVYNEQFF.

The chain links TRBV4-2 to TRBJ2-2; D remains ambiguous. Germline loops: CDR1 LGHNA, CDR2 YNFKEQ. This CDR3 is built from 17 residues. The V end was cut by 1 base, the J end by 4 bases, with 16 bases between. The CDR3 bases are TGTGCCAGCAGCCAAGGGTATTTTGGGTTGGGCACCGGGGAGCTGTTTTTT. This sequence encodes CASSQGYFGLGTGELFF.

In this sample, this clone turned up once. The chain combines TRBV6-5 with TRBJ2-6; the D is unclear. The germline V gene encodes CDR1 MNHEY and CDR2 SVGAGI. This CDR3 spans 14 amino acids. Trimming stripped 6 bases from V and 3 bases from J, with 9 bases between. The CDR3 sequence is CASRSGYGANVLTF. Written as DNA, the CDR3 is TGTGCCAGCAGGAGTGGTTATGGGGCCAACGTCCTGACTTTC.

The J gene is TRBJ2-1, the V gene TRBV6-6; D is possibly TRBD1 (5 bases). The V end was cut by 2 bases, the J end by 5 bases, with 13 bases between. Germline CDR1 MNHNY, CDR2 SVGAGI (reference sequence). This CDR3 is built from 15 residues. In DNA form, the CDR3 reads TGTGCCAGCAGTTACGGGGCCCCAAGGGACAATGAGCAGTTCTTC. Amino acid sequence: CASSYGAPRDNEQFF.

The V call is TRBV5-5, the J call TRBJ1-5, with a weak D call TRBD1 (5 bases). The CDR3 extends over 14 amino acids. With 0 bases removed from V and 5 bases from J, the gap between germline ends came to 9 bases. Germline lookup yields CDR1 SGHKS and CDR2 YYEKEE (reference sequence). In DNA, the CDR3 is TGTGCCAGCAGCTTGGATCCAGGGTATCAGCCCCAGCATTTT. Its translation is CASSLDPGYQPQHF.

The rearrangement joins TRBV27 to TRBJ1-2; 7 bases fit TRBD1. Trimming cost V 6 bases and J 4 bases; bases outside gene matches: 11. The CDR3 consists of 15 residues. Germline assignment: CDR1 MNHEY and CDR2 SMNVEV (reference sequence). The CDR3 region is CASSRTNRDSYGYTF. In DNA, the CDR3 is TGTGCCAGCAGCAGAACGAACCGGGACAGCTATGGCTACACCTTC.

The chain joins TRBV9 to TRBJ2-1; D may be TRBD1 or TRBD2 (5 bases each). Germline CDR1 reads SGDLS; CDR2 reads YYNGEE. The V and J ends lost 4 bases and 6 bases respectively, with 14 bases between them. This CDR3 comprises 14 residues. The CDR3 region has the DNA TGTGCCAGCAGCACCCAATCAGGGAGCAATGAGCAGTTCTTC. Translated, it gives CASSTQSGSNEQFF.

The chain combines TRBV5-1 with TRBJ2-7, with 9 positions matching TRBD1. With 5 bases clipped from V and 2 bases from J, the junction kept 5 bases outside the gene matches. CDR1 is SGHRS, CDR2 YFSETQ, per germline. The CDR3 contains 14 residues. CDR3 bases: TGCGCCAGCAGGGAACAGGGGGCTACCTACGAGCAGTACTTC. Encoded protein: CASREQGATYEQYF.

The genes are TRBV2 and TRBJ1-1, with D possibly being TRBD1 (5 bases). CDR3 size: 11 residues. Per germline, CDR1 SNHLY and CDR2 FYNNEI. V was pared by 8 bases and J by 12 bases, with 16 bases between. The CDR3: CASGQGWSTFF. The CDR3 DNA is TGTGCCAGCGGTCAGGGATGGAGCACTTTCTTT.

The rearrangement uses TRBV29-1 and TRBJ2-5; D unclear. The V end lost 5 bases, the J end lost 5 bases, and 6 bases lay between the germline ends. The CDR3 covers 10 residues. Per germline, CDR1 SQVTM and CDR2 ANQGSEA. In DNA form, the CDR3 reads TGCAGCGTTCGTTTTGAGACCCAGTACTTC. The encoded protein is CSVRFETQYF.

The chain links TRBV28 to TRBJ2-7, with D perhaps TRBD1 (6 bases). The V end lost 6 bases, the J end lost 3 bases, and 21 bases lay between the germline ends. The CDR3 is 16 residues long. Germline loops: CDR1 MDHEN, CDR2 SYDVKM. CDR3 in DNA: TGTGCCAGCAGACCTCCGCAGGGGACCGGATACTACGAGCAGTACTTC. This sequence encodes CASRPPQGTGYYEQYF.

The V gene is TRBV4-2, the J gene TRBJ2-3; D may correspond to TRBD1 or TRBD2 (5 bases each). V was pared by 3 bases and J by 2 bases, with 9 bases between. CDR1 is LGHNA, CDR2 YNFKEQ, per germline. The CDR3 is made up of 14 amino acids. The CDR3 region is CASSQGPYTDTQYF. The CDR3 DNA is TGTGCCAGCAGCCAGGGACCCTACACAGATACGCAGTATTTT.

This CDR3 is CASTKGWGNEQFF. The CDR3 region has the DNA TGTGCCAGCACCAAGGGTTGGGGCAATGAGCAGTTCTTC. The V call is TRBV11-1, the J call TRBJ2-1; D is ambiguous. Germline V gene lookup returns CDR1 SGHAT and CDR2 FQDESV (reference sequence). The V end was cut by 7 bases, the J end by 6 bases, with 13 bases between. CDR3 length equals 13 residues.

This rearrangement joins TRBV9 to TRBJ2-5; 12 nucleotides agree with TRBD2. CDR1 and CDR2 from the germline V gene are SGDLS and YYNGEE. This CDR3 is built from 16 residues. With 3 bases clipped from V and 5 bases from J, the junction kept 8 bases outside the gene matches. CDR3 sequence: CASSATTSGSWETQYF. The CDR3 nucleotides read TGTGCCAGCAGCGCCACGACTAGCGGGAGTTGGGAGACCCAGTACTTC.

The V gene is TRBV7-9, the J gene TRBJ1-4; 9 nucleotides match TRBD1. The junction had 8 bases not matched to a gene; V was cut back by 4 bases and J by 8 bases. The CDR3 length is 15 residues. The germline V gene has CDR1 SEHNR and CDR2 FQNEAQ (reference sequence). CDR3 nucleotide sequence: TGTGCCAGCAGCTCCCCCAGGACAGGGGTAGAAAAACTGTTTTTT. Protein sequence: CASSSPRTGVEKLFF.

The chain joins TRBV7-3 to TRBJ1-1; 9 bases fit TRBD1. CDR3 length equals 14 residues. The germline V gene has CDR1 SGHTA and CDR2 FQGTGA. The V segment lost 6 bases and the J segment 6 bases; nucleotides outside the gene matches: 8. CDR3 amino acids: CASRQTGGGSEAFF. The CDR3 DNA is TGTGCCAGCAGACAGACAGGGGGTGGCTCTGAAGCTTTCTTT.

The chain carries TRBV5-1 and TRBJ2-1; possibly TRBD1 for D (6 bases). Germline V gene lookup returns CDR1 SGHRS and CDR2 YFSETQ. This CDR3 region has 15 residues. The germline V and J ends were trimmed by 4 bases and 6 bases, with 17 bases remaining between them. The CDR3 coding sequence is TGCGCCAGCAGCCCCGTGGTGGGGGCGGGCAATGAGCAGTTCTTC. Amino acids: CASSPVVGAGNEQFF.

This chain uses TRBV11-3 with TRBJ2-1, with 8 positions matching TRBD2. J was trimmed by 5 bases and V by 1 base; bases with no gene match: 4. The length of the CDR3 is 15 residues. Germline lookup yields CDR1 SGHNT and CDR2 YENEEA. The CDR3: CASSLGAGAHNEQFF. For the CDR3, the DNA is TGTGCCAGCAGCTTAGGAGCGGGAGCCCACAATGAGCAGTTCTTC.

This clone was counted a few times. This chain links TRBV30 with TRBJ1-2, with 8 positions matching TRBD1. Germline V gives CDR1 GTSNPN, CDR2 SVGIG (reference sequence). CDR3 size: 13 residues. The ends lost 3 bases at V and 6 bases at J; junction bases unmatched: 6. The CDR3 region has the DNA TGTGCCTGGAGCCGCCAGGGGGCCGATGGCTACACCTTC. Translated, it gives CAWSRQGADGYTF.

The gene calls are TRBV30 and TRBJ1-4, with D maybe TRBD1 (5 bases). Trimming pared 3 bases from V and 8 bases from J, leaving 19 bases between. Germline CDR1 GTSNPN, CDR2 SVGIG (reference sequence). The CDR3 covers 15 residues. The CDR3 coding sequence is TGTGCCTGGAGCCCCACCCAGGGCTCAAGGGAAAAACTGTTTTTT. It codes for CAWSPTQGSREKLFF.